The clone carrying this TCR beta chain was recorded only once. The antigen remains undetermined. Selected positively for CCR7 and CD45RO-negative, naive CD8 cells excluded terminally differentiated effector memory CD45RA+ cells. Profiled with immunoSEQ multiplex PCR; TCRdb holds only in-frame clones, not every one. In the table there are approximately 720,000 clones, under 95% of which are singletons. The data were obtained in a study of shared clonotypes between healthy human individuals. CDR1 is SGHDT, CDR2 YYEEEE, per germline. The CDR3 extends over 16 amino acids. The V end was cut by 4 bases, the J end by 2 bases, with 15 bases between. Study results and limitations: For naive CD4 cells, 4% to 6% of clonotypes were shared across several donors.

This clonotype was obtained from a man between 25 and 39 years old in good health. Sequenced input: naive CD8+ T cells sorted from blood. This chain connects TRBV5-6 to TRBJ1-4, with a weak D call TRBD1 (5 bases). For the CDR3, the DNA is TGTGCCAGCAGCGGACGAGGGGCTATCACTAATGAAAAACTGTTTTTT. Amino acid sequence: CASSGRGAITNEKLFF.